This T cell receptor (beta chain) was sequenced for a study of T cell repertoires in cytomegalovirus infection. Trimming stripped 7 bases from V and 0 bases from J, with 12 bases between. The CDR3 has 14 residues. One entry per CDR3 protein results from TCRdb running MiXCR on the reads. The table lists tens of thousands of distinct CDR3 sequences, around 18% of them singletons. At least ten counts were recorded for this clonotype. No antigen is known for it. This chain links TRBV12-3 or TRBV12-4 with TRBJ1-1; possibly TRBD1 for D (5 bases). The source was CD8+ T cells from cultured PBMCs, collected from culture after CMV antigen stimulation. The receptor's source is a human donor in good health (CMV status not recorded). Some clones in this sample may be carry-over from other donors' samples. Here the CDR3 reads CASTSGLMNTEAFF. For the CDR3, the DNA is TGTGCCAGCACGTCAGGGCTGATGAACACTGAAGCTTTCTTT.